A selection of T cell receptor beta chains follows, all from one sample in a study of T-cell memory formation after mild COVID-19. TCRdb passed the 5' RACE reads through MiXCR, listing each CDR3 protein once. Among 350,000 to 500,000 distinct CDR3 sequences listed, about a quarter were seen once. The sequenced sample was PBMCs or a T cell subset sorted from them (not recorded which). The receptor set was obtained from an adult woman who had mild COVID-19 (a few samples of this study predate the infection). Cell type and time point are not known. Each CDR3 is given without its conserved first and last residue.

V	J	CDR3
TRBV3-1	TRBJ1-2	ASSLGLANYGYT
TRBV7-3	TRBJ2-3	ASSLGRSGAGGPDTQY
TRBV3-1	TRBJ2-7	ASSQPPYEQY
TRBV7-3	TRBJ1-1	ASRVGAGVTEAF
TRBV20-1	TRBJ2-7	SARGPGTNYEQY
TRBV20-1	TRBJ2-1	SALPQQGAVNEQF
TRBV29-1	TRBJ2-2	SVEVSVSGELF
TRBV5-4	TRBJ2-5	ASNLRGGQETQY
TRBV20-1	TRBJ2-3	SARDQIGELARTDTQY
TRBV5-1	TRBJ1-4	ASSRRQSTNEKLF